Sequencing of this T cell receptor (beta chain) was carried out in a study of vaccination and CD4 T cells after COVID-19. Study context: A median of around 73 days (range 14 to 241) separated dose two from the taking of post-vaccine samples. Study-wide results and caveats: A median of around 83% of reactive clones, in convalescent patients, became evident only post-vaccination.

The Oncomine TCR Beta short-read assay generated sequence data from the DNA of cultured CD4+ T cells. MiXCR, run by TCRdb on the PCR reads, gives a single entry per CDR3 protein. Among 9,000 to 13,000 distinct CDR3 sequences listed, around three quarters were seen once. As to treatment: approximately 9-day PBMC culture with coronavirus spike peptide pools or control peptides (ViraFEST assay). The ViraFEST method relied on peptide pools to expand antigen-specific T cells, followed by TCR sequencing. The trim removed 8 bases at V and 4 bases at J, leaving 7 bases unmatched. CDR1 is GTSNPN, CDR2 SVGIG, per germline (reference sequence). The CDR3 contains 13 residues. Regarding this clonotype: What it binds is unknown.

The chain employs TRBV30 and TRBJ1-5; 8 bases agree with TRBD1. Sequenced input: CD4+ T cells from blood, cultured in vitro. This TCR was recovered from a human donor who had recovered from COVID-19. The CDR3 protein is CAGGQGKNQPQHF. CDR3 sequence (DNA): TGTGCCGGTGGACAGGGAAAAAATCAGCCCCAGCATTTT.